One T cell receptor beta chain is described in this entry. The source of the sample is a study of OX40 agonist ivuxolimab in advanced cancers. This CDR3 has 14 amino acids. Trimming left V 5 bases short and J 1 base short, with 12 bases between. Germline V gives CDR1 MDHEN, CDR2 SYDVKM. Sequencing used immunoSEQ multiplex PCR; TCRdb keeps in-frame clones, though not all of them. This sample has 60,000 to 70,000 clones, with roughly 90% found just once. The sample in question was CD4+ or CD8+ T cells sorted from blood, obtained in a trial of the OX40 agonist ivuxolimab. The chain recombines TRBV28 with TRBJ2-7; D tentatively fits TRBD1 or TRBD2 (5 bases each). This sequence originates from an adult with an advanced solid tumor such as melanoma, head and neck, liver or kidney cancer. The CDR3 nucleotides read TGTGCCAGCAGTACGACAGCGGATTCCTACGAGCAGTACTTC. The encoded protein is CASSTTADSYEQYF.